The T cell receptor (beta chain) described here comes from a study of CD8 T cells in ankylosing spondylitis. The CDR3 is made up of 18 amino acids. V shed 1 base and J 5 bases; nucleotides not matched to a gene: 14. Germline CDR1 and CDR2: SGDLS and YYNGEE. Overall study results and limits: Significant enrichment of disease-linked clones was reported in matched ankylosing spondylitis synovial fluid. Earlier reports found some motif variants in synovial fluid and blood in reactive arthritis. Peripheral blood held disease-linked clones only at relatively low frequency, and these were CD8+.

The authors made TCR beta libraries by quantitative 5'-RACE with molecular barcodes. TCRdb reprocessed the 5' RACE reads via MiXCR and lists one record per CDR3 protein. The sample yields a few hundred thousand distinct CDR3 sequences, about a sixth seen once. About this clonotype: The antigen is unknown.

The chain combines TRBV9 with TRBJ2-1, with TRBD2 matching 8 bases. Sequenced material: blood, either unsorted or a sorted T cell fraction (not recorded which). The TCR originated in a male donor with ankylosing spondylitis or in good health (not recorded which). CDR3 sequence: CASSVTGGMGRGDNEQFF. The CDR3 DNA sequence: TGTGCCAGCAGCGTAACGGGAGGGATGGGTAGAGGGGACAATGAGCAGTTCTTC.